The entry below describes one T cell receptor beta chain. The data were obtained in a study of shared clonotypes between healthy human individuals. Study in general: Samples came from a couple of female and three male donors aged 18 to 49.

CD45RO-negative cells were positively selected for CCR7, leaving out terminally differentiated effector memory CD45RA+ cells. The run depth of the assay was deep. Clones were sequenced by immunoSEQ multiplex PCR, and TCRdb holds only the in-frame ones, with some missing. Of about 2 million clones detected, about 95% appear once; the ten largest clones hold 1.2%. The V gene lost 6 bases and the J gene lost 3 bases, with 8 bases spanning the gap. CDR3 length: 12 amino acids. Germline CDR1 SEHNR, CDR2 FQNEAQ (reference sequence). V is TRBV7-9 and J is TRBJ1-1; D gene ambiguous. Sample: naive CD8+ T cells sorted from blood. This clonotype was sampled from a man aged 18 to 35 in good health. CDR3 DNA: TGTGCCAGCAGTCGACGGGACACTGAAGCTTTCTTT. This encodes CASSRRDTEAFF.